This record covers a single T cell receptor (beta chain). The target antigen is unknown. Only in-frame clones appear in the TCRdb table, and some are missing; sequencing was by immunoSEQ multiplex PCR. Among some 11,000 clones, more than 70% were seen once, and the ten largest hold about 9.1%. The sample originates from a study of vaccination effects on CD4 cells after COVID-19. Study summary: Following the second dose by a median of 72 days, the post-vaccine samples were obtained.

Findings and caveats of the study: In vaccinees who were healthy, merely 1 out of 255 vaccine-induced clones cross-reacted with common cold coronaviruses.

Sequencing followed a ViraFEST assay step that expanded antigen-specific CD4+ T cells with viral peptide pools. CD4+ T cell isolation took place after 10 days of culture. Subjects were given two BNT162b2 or mRNA-1273 vaccine doses. None of these healthy vaccinees had been infected with SARS-CoV-2 before vaccination. Each well held 1.5 million to 2 million PBMC cultured with roughly 9.7 ug/ml peptides and around 10 IU/ml IL-2. The CDR3 extends over 18 amino acids. The receptor was isolated from a human donor who received a COVID-19 vaccine. The chain recombines TRBV21-1 with TRBJ2-3; the tabulated D call, TRBD2, remains unverified against the DNA. TRBV21-1 is noted as a pseudogene. The sequencing here drew on CD4+ T cells from PBMCs cultured with SARS-CoV-2 spike peptides, taken after COVID-19 vaccination. The CDR3: CASSKGRGSPCSTDTQYF. CDR3 coding DNA: TGTGCCAGCAGCAAAGGTCGCGGCAGCCCGTGTAGCACAGATACGCAGTATTTT.